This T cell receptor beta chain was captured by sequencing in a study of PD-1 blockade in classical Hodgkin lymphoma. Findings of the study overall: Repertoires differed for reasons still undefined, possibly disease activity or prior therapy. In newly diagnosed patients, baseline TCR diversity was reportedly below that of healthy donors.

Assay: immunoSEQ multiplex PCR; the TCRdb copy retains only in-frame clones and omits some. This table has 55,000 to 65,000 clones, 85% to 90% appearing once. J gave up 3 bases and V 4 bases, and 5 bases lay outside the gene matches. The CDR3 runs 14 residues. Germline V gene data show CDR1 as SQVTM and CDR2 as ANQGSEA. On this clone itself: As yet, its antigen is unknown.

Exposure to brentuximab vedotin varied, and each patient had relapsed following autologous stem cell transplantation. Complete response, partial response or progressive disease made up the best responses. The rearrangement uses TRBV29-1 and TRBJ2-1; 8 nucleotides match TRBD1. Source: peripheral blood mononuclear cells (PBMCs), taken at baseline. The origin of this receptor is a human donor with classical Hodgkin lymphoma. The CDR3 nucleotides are TGCAGCGTTGCCCGACAGGGGCTCTACAATGAGCAGTTCTTC. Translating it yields CSVARQGLYNEQFF.